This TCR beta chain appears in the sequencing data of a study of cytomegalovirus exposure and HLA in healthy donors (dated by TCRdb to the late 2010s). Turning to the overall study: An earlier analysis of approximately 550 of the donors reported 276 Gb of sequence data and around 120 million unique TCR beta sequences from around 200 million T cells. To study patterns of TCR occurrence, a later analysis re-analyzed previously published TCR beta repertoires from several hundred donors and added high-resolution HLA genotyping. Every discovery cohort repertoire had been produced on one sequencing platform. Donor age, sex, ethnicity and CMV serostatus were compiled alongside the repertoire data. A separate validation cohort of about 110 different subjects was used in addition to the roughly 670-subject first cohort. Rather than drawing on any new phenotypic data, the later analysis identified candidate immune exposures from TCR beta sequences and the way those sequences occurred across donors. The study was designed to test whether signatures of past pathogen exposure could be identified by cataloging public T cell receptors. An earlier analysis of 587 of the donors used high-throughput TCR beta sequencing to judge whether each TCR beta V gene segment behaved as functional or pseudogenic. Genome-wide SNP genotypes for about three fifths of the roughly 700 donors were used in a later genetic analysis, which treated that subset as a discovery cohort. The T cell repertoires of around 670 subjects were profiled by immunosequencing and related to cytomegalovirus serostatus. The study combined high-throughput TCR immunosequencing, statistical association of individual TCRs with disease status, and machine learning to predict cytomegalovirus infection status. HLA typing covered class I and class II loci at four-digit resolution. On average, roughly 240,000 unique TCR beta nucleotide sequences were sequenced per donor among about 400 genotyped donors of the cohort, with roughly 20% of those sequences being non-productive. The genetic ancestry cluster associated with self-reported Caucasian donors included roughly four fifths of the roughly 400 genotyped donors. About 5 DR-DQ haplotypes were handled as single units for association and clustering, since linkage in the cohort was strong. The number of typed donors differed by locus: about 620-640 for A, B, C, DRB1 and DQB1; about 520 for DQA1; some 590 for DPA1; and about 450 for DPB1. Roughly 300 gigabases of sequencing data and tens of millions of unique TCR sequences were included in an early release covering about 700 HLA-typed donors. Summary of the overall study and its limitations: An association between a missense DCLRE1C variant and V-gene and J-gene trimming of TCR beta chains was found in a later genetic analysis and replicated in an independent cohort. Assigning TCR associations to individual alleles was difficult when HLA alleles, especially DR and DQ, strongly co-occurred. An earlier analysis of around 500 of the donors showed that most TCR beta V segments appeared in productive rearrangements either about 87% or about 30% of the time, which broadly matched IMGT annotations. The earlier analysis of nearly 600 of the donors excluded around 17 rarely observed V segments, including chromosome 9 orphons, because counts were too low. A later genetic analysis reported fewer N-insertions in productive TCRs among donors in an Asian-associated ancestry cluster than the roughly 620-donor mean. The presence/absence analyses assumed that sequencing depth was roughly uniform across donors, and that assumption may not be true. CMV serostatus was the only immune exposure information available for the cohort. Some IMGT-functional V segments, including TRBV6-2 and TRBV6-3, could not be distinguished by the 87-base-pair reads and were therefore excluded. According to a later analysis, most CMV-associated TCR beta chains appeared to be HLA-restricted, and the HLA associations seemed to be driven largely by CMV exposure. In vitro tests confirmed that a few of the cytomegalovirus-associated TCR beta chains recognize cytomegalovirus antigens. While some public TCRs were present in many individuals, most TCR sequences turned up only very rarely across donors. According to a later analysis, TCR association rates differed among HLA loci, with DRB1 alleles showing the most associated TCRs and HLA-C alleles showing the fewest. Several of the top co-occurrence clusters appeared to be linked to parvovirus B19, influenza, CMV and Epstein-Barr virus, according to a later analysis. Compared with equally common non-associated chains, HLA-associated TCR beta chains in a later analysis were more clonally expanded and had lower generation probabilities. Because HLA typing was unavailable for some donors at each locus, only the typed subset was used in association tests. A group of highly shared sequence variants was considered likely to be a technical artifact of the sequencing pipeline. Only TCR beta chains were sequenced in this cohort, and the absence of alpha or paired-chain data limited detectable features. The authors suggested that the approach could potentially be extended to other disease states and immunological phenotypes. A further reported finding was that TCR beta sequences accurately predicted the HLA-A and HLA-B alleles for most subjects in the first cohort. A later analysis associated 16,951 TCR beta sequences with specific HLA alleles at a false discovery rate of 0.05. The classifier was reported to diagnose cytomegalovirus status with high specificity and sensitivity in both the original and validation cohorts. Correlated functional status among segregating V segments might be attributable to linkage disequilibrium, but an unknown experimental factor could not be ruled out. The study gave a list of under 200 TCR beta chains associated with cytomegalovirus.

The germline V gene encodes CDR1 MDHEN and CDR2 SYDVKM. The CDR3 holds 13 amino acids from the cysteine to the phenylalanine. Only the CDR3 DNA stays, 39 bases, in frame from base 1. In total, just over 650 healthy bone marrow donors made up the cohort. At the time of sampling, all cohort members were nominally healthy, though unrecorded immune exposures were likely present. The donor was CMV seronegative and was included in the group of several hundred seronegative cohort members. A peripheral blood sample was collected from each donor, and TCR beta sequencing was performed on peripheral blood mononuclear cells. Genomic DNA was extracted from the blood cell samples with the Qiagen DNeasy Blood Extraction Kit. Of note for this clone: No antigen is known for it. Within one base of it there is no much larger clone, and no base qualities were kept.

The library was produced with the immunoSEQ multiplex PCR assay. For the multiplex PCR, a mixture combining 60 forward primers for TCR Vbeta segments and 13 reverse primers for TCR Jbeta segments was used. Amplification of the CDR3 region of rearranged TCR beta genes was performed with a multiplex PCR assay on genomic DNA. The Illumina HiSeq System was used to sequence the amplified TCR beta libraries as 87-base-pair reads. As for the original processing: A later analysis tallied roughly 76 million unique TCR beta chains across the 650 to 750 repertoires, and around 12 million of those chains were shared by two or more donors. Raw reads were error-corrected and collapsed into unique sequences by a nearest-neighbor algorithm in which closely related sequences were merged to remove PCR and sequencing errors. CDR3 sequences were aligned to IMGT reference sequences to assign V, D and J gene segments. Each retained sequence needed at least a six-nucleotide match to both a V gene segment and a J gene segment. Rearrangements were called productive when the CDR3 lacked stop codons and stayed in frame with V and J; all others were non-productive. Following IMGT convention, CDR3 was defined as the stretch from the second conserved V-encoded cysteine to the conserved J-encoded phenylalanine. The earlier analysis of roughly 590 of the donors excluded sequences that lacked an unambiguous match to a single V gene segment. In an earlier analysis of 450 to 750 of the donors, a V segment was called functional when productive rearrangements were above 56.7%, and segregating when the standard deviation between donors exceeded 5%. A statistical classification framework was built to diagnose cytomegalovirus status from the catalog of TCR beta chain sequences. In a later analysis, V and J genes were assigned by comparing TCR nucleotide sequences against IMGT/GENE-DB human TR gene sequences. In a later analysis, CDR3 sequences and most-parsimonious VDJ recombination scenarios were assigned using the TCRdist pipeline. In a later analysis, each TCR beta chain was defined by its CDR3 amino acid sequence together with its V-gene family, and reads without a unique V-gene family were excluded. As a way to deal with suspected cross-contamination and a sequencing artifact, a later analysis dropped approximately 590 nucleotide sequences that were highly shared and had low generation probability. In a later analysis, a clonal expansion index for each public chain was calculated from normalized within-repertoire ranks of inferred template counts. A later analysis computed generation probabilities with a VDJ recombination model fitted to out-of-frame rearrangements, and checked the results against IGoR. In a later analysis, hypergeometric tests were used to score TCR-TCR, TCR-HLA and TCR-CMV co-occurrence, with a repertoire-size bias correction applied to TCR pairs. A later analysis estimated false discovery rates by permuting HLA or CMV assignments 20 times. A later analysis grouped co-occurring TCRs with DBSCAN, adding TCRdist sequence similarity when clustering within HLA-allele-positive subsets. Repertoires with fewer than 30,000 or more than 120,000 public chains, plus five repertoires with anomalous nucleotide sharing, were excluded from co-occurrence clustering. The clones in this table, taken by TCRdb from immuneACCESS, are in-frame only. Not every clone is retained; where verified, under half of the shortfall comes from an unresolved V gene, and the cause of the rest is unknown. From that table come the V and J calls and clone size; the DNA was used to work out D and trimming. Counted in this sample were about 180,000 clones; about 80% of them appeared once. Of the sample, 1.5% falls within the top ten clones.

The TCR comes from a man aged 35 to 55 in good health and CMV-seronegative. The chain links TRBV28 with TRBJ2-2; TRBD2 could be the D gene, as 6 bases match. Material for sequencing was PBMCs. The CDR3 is CAIWGANTGELFF. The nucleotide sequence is TGTGCAATTTGGGGGGCGAACACCGGGGAGCTGTTTTTT.